The 25 T cell receptor beta chains in this list originate from one sample, sequenced in a study of human thymus T cells. Here immunoSEQ multiplex PCR was the method, and the copy in TCRdb shows in-frame clones only, minus some. The table has 35,000 to 45,000 clones, approximately 95% seen once. The sample was blood. The receptors here all came from a boy less than two years old with a congenital heart defect but otherwise immunologically healthy.

The J gene is TRBJ2-1, the V gene TRBV5-1, with no clear D. Germline values: CDR1 SGHRS, CDR2 YFSETQ. Trimming took off 1 base at V and 7 bases at J, with 9 bases between the two ends. This CDR3 comprises 13 residues. The CDR3 region is CASSLSSNNEQFF. CDR3 nucleotides: TGCGCCAGCAGCTTGAGTTCCAATAATGAGCAGTTCTTC.

The chain couples TRBV10-3 to TRBJ1-2; no clear D. Germline-derived CDR1 and CDR2 are ENHRY and SYGVKD. V was trimmed by 0 bases and J by 7 bases, leaving 9 bases between them. This CDR3 contains 13 residues. Written as DNA, the CDR3 is TGTGCCATCAGTGAGTCGTGGGAAGGTGGCTACACCTTC. Encoded protein: CAISESWEGGYTF.

The chain uses TRBV7-7 and TRBJ2-5; D call uncertain. Germline CDR1 SSHAT, CDR2 FNYEAQ (reference sequence). Trimming shortened V by 6 bases and J by 1 base, and 6 bases separated the two germline ends. This CDR3 contains 12 residues. The CDR3 reads CASSGSQETQYF. The DNA of the CDR3 is TGTGCCAGCAGTGGCAGCCAAGAGACCCAGTACTTC.

The V gene is TRBV5-1, the J gene TRBJ2-7; a weak D match, TRBD2 (5 bases). The CDR3 extends over 13 amino acids. Trimming stripped 3 bases from V and 4 bases from J, with 11 bases between. Germline V gives CDR1 SGHRS, CDR2 YFSETQ. The CDR3 DNA is TGCGCCAGCAGCTCGCCAGCGGCGTACGAGCAGTACTTC. Its translation is CASSSPAAYEQYF.

The CDR3: CASPTGDGNTIYF. CDR3 in DNA: TGTGCCAGCCCGACAGGGGACGGAAACACCATATATTTT. The V and J genes are TRBV27 and TRBJ1-3; the match to TRBD1 covers 8 bases. This CDR3 spans 13 amino acids. CDR1 is MNHEY, CDR2 SMNVEV, per germline (reference sequence). Losses at the gene ends were 8 bases for V and 4 bases for J; bases not matched to a gene: 4.

The chain links TRBV7-6 to TRBJ2-7; D ambiguous. With 1 base removed from V and 4 bases from J, the gap between germline ends came to 2 bases. Germline CDR1 reads SGHVS; CDR2 reads FNYEAQ. The CDR3 extends over 11 amino acids. The chain's CDR3 is CASSLEYEQYF. The CDR3 nucleotides are TGTGCCAGCAGCTTAGAATACGAGCAGTACTTC.

The chain employs TRBV5-1 and TRBJ1-5; no clear D. Germline lookup yields CDR1 SGHRS and CDR2 YFSETQ. The CDR3 loop spans 14 amino acids. Trimming cost V 2 bases and J 3 bases, with 9 bases left between them. The CDR3, as DNA: TGCGCCAGCAGCTTAGACGGGGTCAATCAGCCCCAGCATTTT. Amino acids: CASSLDGVNQPQHF.

This clone has just one count. J is TRBJ2-7 and V is TRBV5-8, with D uncertain. The V gene's germline CDR1 is SGHTS and CDR2 YDEGEE. The CDR3 totals 11 residues. V gave up 0 bases and J gave up 2 bases, with 0 bases separating them. The CDR3 DNA sequence: TGTGCCAGCAGCTTGGCCTACGAGCAGTACTTC. Its translation is CASSLAYEQYF. Filled out from reference TRBV5-8 and TRBJ2-7, the complete variable domain reads EAGVTQSPTHLIKTRGQQATLRCSPISGHTSVYWYQQALGLGLQFLLWYDEGEERNRGNFPPRFSGRQFPNYSSELNVNALELEDSALYLCASSLAYEQYFGPGTRLTVT.

This rearrangement joins TRBV28 to TRBJ1-5, with a tentative D call TRBD1 (5 bases). The CDR3 length is 14 residues. Germline CDR1 and CDR2: MDHEN and SYDVKM. Trimming stripped 7 bases from V and 0 bases from J, with 10 bases between. The CDR3 nucleotides read TGTGCCAGCAATGGACACTATAGCAATCAGCCCCAGCATTTT. It yields the protein CASNGHYSNQPQHF.

This clone has just a few counts. This chain joins TRBV30 and TRBJ1-1; no firm D call. Looked up from germline, CDR1 is GTSNPN and CDR2 is SVGIG (reference sequence). Trimming cost V 0 bases and J 1 base, with 9 bases left between them. The CDR3 length is 14 residues. The CDR3 sequence: CAWSVMEGNTEAFF. CDR3 bases: TGTGCCTGGAGTGTGATGGAGGGGAACACTGAAGCTTTCTTT.

The CDR3 here is CASSQVAGVINEQFF. In DNA, the CDR3 is TGCGCCAGCAGCCAAGTAGCGGGGGTTATTAATGAGCAGTTCTTC. V and J are TRBV4-1 and TRBJ2-1; 9 bases agree with TRBD2. Germline CDR1 reads MGHRA; CDR2 reads YSYEKL. There are 15 residues in the CDR3. V lost 1 base and J lost 7; bases outside the gene matches: 5.

The J gene is TRBJ2-7, the V gene TRBV5-6, with TRBD2 identical over 7 bases. CDR1 is SGHDT and CDR2 is YYEEEE in the germline V gene. Germline trimming cut 5 bases from V and 5 bases from J; bases unmatched to any gene: 7. The CDR3 totals 13 residues. The CDR3 region has the DNA TGTGCCAGCAGTTCGACTAGCAGGCACGAGCAGTACTTC. This codes for CASSSTSRHEQYF.

V is TRBV5-5 and J is TRBJ1-3; D is unclear. This CDR3 region has 14 residues. V lost 2 bases, J lost 0 bases, and 6 bases lay in between. Germline assignment: CDR1 SGHKS and CDR2 YYEKEE (reference sequence). The CDR3 sequence is CASSFTVSGNTIYF. As DNA, the CDR3 is TGTGCCAGCAGCTTTACAGTCTCTGGAAACACCATATATTTT.

The CDR3 loop reads CASSLGDRPNEKLFF. The CDR3 DNA is TGTGCCAGCAGTTTAGGGGACAGGCCTAATGAAAAACTGTTTTTT. The chain carries TRBV28 and TRBJ1-4; 8 bases map to TRBD1. CDR1 is MDHEN and CDR2 is SYDVKM in the germline V gene. The CDR3 covers 15 residues. V lost 2 bases, J lost 3 bases, and 2 bases stayed unmatched.

J is TRBJ2-3 and V is TRBV4-2; the match to TRBD2 covers 9 bases. Germline CDR1 and CDR2: LGHNA and YNFKEQ. V was clipped by 0 bases and J by 5 bases; unmatched bases: 12. The CDR3 is 18 residues long. CDR3 amino acids: CASSQEARGGAGQDTQYF. The CDR3 nucleotides read TGTGCCAGCAGCCAAGAAGCTCGCGGGGGGGCCGGTCAAGATACGCAGTATTTT.

The V gene is TRBV7-3, the J gene TRBJ2-2, with D tentatively TRBD1 or TRBD2 (6 bases each). V shed 0 bases and J shed 2 bases, with 7 bases lying between them. Per germline, CDR1 SGHTA and CDR2 FQGTGA. The CDR3 has 15 amino acids. In nucleotides, the CDR3 is TGTGCCAGCAGCTTAACGGGGGGCAACACCGGGGAGCTGTTTTTT. As protein: CASSLTGGNTGELFF.

The gene calls are TRBV28 and TRBJ1-5; the D is unclear. V lost 5 bases and J 2 bases, leaving 7 bases between the germline ends. In germline, CDR1 is MDHEN, CDR2 SYDVKM. The CDR3 length is 13 residues. CDR3 region: CASSPRGNQPQHF. DNA for the CDR3: TGTGCCAGCAGTCCCCGTGGCAATCAGCCCCAGCATTTT.

The J gene is TRBJ1-5, the V gene TRBV7-9; D gene unclear. Per the germline V gene, CDR1 is SEHNR and CDR2 is FQNEAQ (reference sequence). There are 14 residues in the CDR3. The V end was cut by 3 bases, the J end by 0 bases, with 6 bases between. CDR3 DNA: TGTGCCAGCAGCTTTGAATATAGCAATCAGCCCCAGCATTTT. Amino acids: CASSFEYSNQPQHF.

The chain carries TRBV5-1 and TRBJ2-6; TRBD1 matches 7 bases. This CDR3 comprises 16 residues. Germline trimming cut 0 bases from V and 2 bases from J; bases unmatched to any gene: 2. Germline V gene lookup returns CDR1 SGHRS and CDR2 YFSETQ. The CDR3 bases are TGCGCCAGCAGCTTGGGGACAGGCCCTGGGGCCAACGTCCTGACTTTC. It specifies CASSLGTGPGANVLTF. Together with reference TRBV5-1 and TRBJ2-6, the CDR3 gives the full variable domain: KAGVTQTPRYLIKTRGQQVTLSCSPISGHRSVSWYQQTPGQGLQFLFEYFSETQRNKGNFPGRFSGRQFSNSRSEMNVSTLELGDSALYLCASSLGTGPGANVLTFGAGSRLTVL.

Written as DNA, the CDR3 is TGTGCCAGCAGCCGGGGGGGCACAGATACGCAGTATTTT. It codes for CASSRGGTDTQYF. The chain uses TRBV7-2 and TRBJ2-3; TRBD2 agrees at 7 bases. The length of the CDR3 is 13 residues. The junction had 0 bases not matched to a gene; V was cut back by 5 bases and J by 1 base. CDR1 and CDR2 (germline): SGHTA, FQGNSA.

V is TRBV30 and J is TRBJ2-5; 7 bases agree with TRBD2. V trimming: 3 bases; J trimming: 2 bases; junction bases outside the gene matches: 0. The CDR3 is 12 residues long. Germline CDR1 and CDR2: GTSNPN and SVGIG (reference sequence). CDR3 in amino acids: CAWRGGQETQYF. The CDR3 DNA follows: TGTGCCTGGAGGGGGGGGCAAGAGACCCAGTACTTC.

CDR3 loop: CASSYAGNGYTF. The CDR3 DNA sequence: TGTGCCAGCAGTTACGCGGGGAATGGCTACACCTTC. The chain combines TRBV6-5 with TRBJ1-2; no clear D gene. V lost 2 bases, J lost 6 bases, and 7 bases lay in between. Germline-derived CDR1 and CDR2 are MNHEY and SVGAGI. The CDR3 length is 12 residues.

The CDR3 DNA reads TGTGCCACCAGCCCTGAACCTACTTGGGCCCTCTCCCAAGAGACCCAGTACTTC. This codes for CATSPEPTWALSQETQYF. V usage is TRBV15 and J usage is TRBJ2-5; the D is unclear. The germline V and J ends were trimmed by 5 bases and 1 base, with 23 bases remaining between them. CDR3 length: 18 residues. In germline, CDR1 is LNHNV, CDR2 YYDKDF (reference sequence).

The gene calls are TRBV23-1 and TRBJ1-2; D call uncertain. TRBV23-1 is classed as an ORF, of uncertain function. The V end was cut by 4 bases, the J end by 0 bases, with 9 bases between. The CDR3 totals 14 residues. The CDR3 region is CASSRTGTNYGYTF. DNA for the CDR3: TGCGCCAGCAGTCGGACTGGGACTAACTATGGCTACACCTTC.

The V and J genes are TRBV10-1 and TRBJ1-1, with D maybe TRBD1 (6 bases). V was pared by 0 bases and J by 5 bases, with 10 bases between. Germline CDR1 is WNHNN and CDR2 is SYGVQD (reference sequence). The CDR3 is made up of 14 amino acids. CDR3 sequence (DNA): TGCGCCAGCAGTGAGTCGGGGGGCCGGACTGAAGCTTTCTTT. Translating it yields CASSESGGRTEAFF.